This T cell receptor (beta chain) is drawn from a study of T cell responses to AZD1222 COVID-19 vaccine. To note about this clone: Antigen: not known.

The CDR3 runs to 15 residues. V shed 7 bases and J shed 1 base, with 14 bases lying between them. Germline V gene lookup returns CDR1 MDHEN and CDR2 SYDVKM. Study outcomes and limitations: Donors in the cohort were predominantly white British and more often female, and clonal diversity was possibly underestimated.

TCRdb's copy holds only in-frame clones and misses some; the assay was immunoSEQ multiplex PCR. The table has roughly 140,000 clones, just over 90% seen once. Sequenced here: peripheral blood, sampled on day 0 of AZD1222 vaccination. This receptor was obtained from an adult in good health. This sequence joins TRBV28 and TRBJ1-5, with a weak D call TRBD1 (5 bases). CDR3 coding DNA: TGTGCCAGCATCCTTCTCCGGGGGAGCAATCAGCCCCAGCATTTT. Translation gives CASILLRGSNQPQHF.